This TCR beta chain is drawn from a study of CD8 T cells in ankylosing spondylitis. Study results and limitations: Earlier reports found some motif variants in synovial fluid and blood in reactive arthritis. From matched ankylosing spondylitis synovial fluid, disease-linked clones were reportedly recovered at significantly enriched levels. Typical of ankylosing spondylitis blood, it appeared, was a TCR beta motif of several highly homologous variants. Clones linked to disease, bearing a CD8+ phenotype, were relatively rare in peripheral blood.

As concerns this clonotype: Antigen unknown.

Researchers built TCR beta libraries using quantitative 5'-RACE with molecular barcodes. Using its own MiXCR run on the 5' RACE reads, TCRdb lists one record per CDR3 protein. The data show 800,000 to 900,000 distinct CDR3 sequences, with 12% seen just once and 0.51% held by the top ten. The clonotype was recovered from a male donor with ankylosing spondylitis. The sequencing input was blood, either unsorted or a sorted T cell fraction (not recorded which).

The CDR3 bases are TGTGCCAGCGTGGGGACAGGGGATTACGAGCAGTACTTC. Translation gives CASVGTGDYEQYF. The gene calls are TRBV6-2 or TRBV6-3 and TRBJ2-7, with 10 bases aligning to TRBD1. The CDR3 has 13 residues. The germline V gene encodes CDR1 MNHEY and CDR2 SVGEGT. V gave up 8 bases and J gave up 4 bases; unmatched junction bases: 5.